The rows below give T cell receptor beta chains drawn from one sample of a study of shared clonotypes between healthy human individuals. Data came from immunoSEQ multiplex PCR; TCRdb stores just in-frame clones and leaves some out. The sample yields around 430,000 clones, roughly three quarters seen once. Material for sequencing was PBMCs. These receptors all come from a woman aged 40 to 49 in good health. Some clones in this sample may be carry-over from other donors' samples. Each CDR3 is given with its conserved first and last residue. A D gene is named only where the DNA matches it firmly. Expanded clones are given a class, and other clones once, few, many or no size at all.

D	V	size	J	DNA	CDR3
TRBD1	TRBV11-2	-	TRBJ2-7	TGTGCCAGCAGCCCCGGGACAGGGTCTAACGAGCAGTACTTC	CASSPGTGSNEQYF
-	TRBV9	-	TRBJ2-2	TGTGCCAGCAGCGGCCATCGGCCAGACGCGAACACCGGGGAGCTGTTTTTT	CASSGHRPDANTGELFF
TRBD1	TRBV5-1	-	TRBJ1-1	TGCGCCAGCAGCGTGGGACAGGGTGAAGCTTTCTTT	CASSVGQGEAFF
TRBD1	TRBV28	once	TRBJ1-1	TGTGCCAGCAGTTCCGGACAGGGGAGCGAAGCTTTCTTT	CASSSGQGSEAFF
TRBD1	TRBV28	-	TRBJ2-4	TGTGCCAGCGGGGACAGGGGAGCTCTAGCCAAAAACATTCAGTACTTC	CASGDRGALAKNIQYF
-	TRBV18	-	TRBJ2-5	TGTGCCAGCTCACCACCGGTTGAGACCCAGTACTTC	CASSPPVETQYF
-	TRBV9	few	TRBJ2-5	TGTGCCAGCAGCGTAGGAGGACTAGGGGGGCGGGAGACCCAGTACTTC	CASSVGGLGGRETQYF
TRBD1	TRBV2	-	TRBJ2-7	TGTGCCAGCAGTGAAAGACAGGGGTCTGGGTACGAGCAGTACTTC	CASSERQGSGYEQYF
-	TRBV6-1	-	TRBJ1-4	TGTGCCAGCAGTCGGGCAGCCTATAATGAAAAACTGTTTTTT	CASSRAAYNEKLFF
-	TRBV18	-	TRBJ1-1	TGTGCCAGCTCACCACCCGCAGGGGCGAGGACTGAAGCTTTCTTT	CASSPPAGARTEAFF
-	TRBV7-3	-	TRBJ2-2	TGTGCCAGCAGCTTAGACAGGTCGGGCACCGGGGAGCTGTTTTTT	CASSLDRSGTGELFF
TRBD1	TRBV7-9	-	TRBJ2-7	TGTGCCAGCAGCTCACCTGGGACAGTTGGGCAGTACTTC	CASSSPGTVGQYF
TRBD1	TRBV28	-	TRBJ1-1	TGTGCCAGCAGTACCCCACAGGGGGCTGGACCGGACACTGAAGCTTTCTTT	CASSTPQGAGPDTEAFF
TRBD1	TRBV2	-	TRBJ2-1	TGTGCCAGCAGACCCGACAGGGCGTCGGGTAATGAGCAGTTCTTC	CASRPDRASGNEQFF
TRBD1	TRBV10-3	-	TRBJ2-1	TGTGCCATCAGCCCGGGACAGTACAATGAGCAGTTCTTC	CAISPGQYNEQFF
-	TRBV7-3	-	TRBJ2-7	TGTGCCAGCATAGAAAAAAATGGCGGGCCCCACTACGAGCAGTACTTC	CASIEKNGGPHYEQYF
-	TRBV12-5	-	TRBJ2-5	TGTGCTAGTGGTCCCGGGACTGCTTTATGGGAGACCCAGTACTTC	CASGPGTALWETQYF
-	TRBV9	-	TRBJ2-2	TGTGCCAGCAGCGTAGCTACCGTGAACACCGGGGAGCTGTTTTTT	CASSVATVNTGELFF
-	TRBV28	once	TRBJ2-2	TGTGCCAGCACGTTCGCGAACACCGGGGAGCTGTTTTTT	CASTFANTGELFF
-	TRBV6-5	-	TRBJ2-7	TGTGCCAGCAGTAGTACGAGGGGGGTAGTTTACGAGCAGTACTTC	CASSSTRGVVYEQYF
-	TRBV5-1	-	TRBJ1-3	TGCGCCAGCAGCTTGGATACAGTTGGAAACACCATATATTTT	CASSLDTVGNTIYF
TRBD1	TRBV19	-	TRBJ2-7	TGTGCCAGTAGTAAGGGAAGGACAGGGAGCTACGAGCAGTACTTC	CASSKGRTGSYEQYF
-	TRBV7-8	-	TRBJ1-1	TGTGCCAGCAGCCTCCGGGCCGATGGGACAGCTTTCTTT	CASSLRADGTAFF
TRBD1	TRBV9	few	TRBJ2-2	TGTGCCACCACACCTGGGACAGGGGCGAACACCGGGGAGCTGTTTTTT	CATTPGTGANTGELFF
TRBD2	TRBV10-2	-	TRBJ2-7	TGCGCCAGCAGGTTAGCGGGAGGGGGCTACGAGCAGTACTTC	CASRLAGGGYEQYF
TRBD2	TRBV30	-	TRBJ2-7	TGTGCCTGGAGCCACATTCGACTAGCGGGGGAAACCTACGAGCAGTACTTC	CAWSHIRLAGETYEQYF
TRBD2	TRBV5-1	-	TRBJ2-7	TGCGCCAGCCGCTGGGGGGAGCGGGAGAACGAGCAGTACTTC	CASRWGERENEQYF
-	TRBV28	-	TRBJ1-3	TGTGCCAGCAGAAGGGGGAGTTGGTCTGGAAACACCATATATTTT	CASRRGSWSGNTIYF
-	TRBV7-8	once	TRBJ2-3	TGTGCCAGCAGCTTAACCCGGACCTACACAGATACGCAGTATTTT	CASSLTRTYTDTQYF
-	TRBV9	-	TRBJ2-1	TGTGCCAGCAGCGTAGGCCAGGTAGCGGTCAATGAGCAGTTCTTC	CASSVGQVAVNEQFF
TRBD2	TRBV9	-	TRBJ2-1	TGTGCCAGCAGCGTAGTTCCGACTAGCGGGACTAATGAGCAGTTCTTC	CASSVVPTSGTNEQFF
-	TRBV5-5	-	TRBJ2-7	TGTGCCAGCAGCACCCTCGGGGGCCCCTACGAGCAGTACTTC	CASSTLGGPYEQYF
-	TRBV27	-	TRBJ2-3	TGTGCCAGCAGTCAAGTAGCGTACCTCACAGATACGCAGTATTTT	CASSQVAYLTDTQYF
TRBD2	TRBV7-9	-	TRBJ2-3	TGTGCCAGCAGAAGCGGGATTAGCACAGATACGCAGTATTTT	CASRSGISTDTQYF
TRBD2	TRBV15	-	TRBJ2-7	TGTGCCACCAGCAGAGATCTCGGCGGGGGGAACTACGAGCAGTACTTC	CATSRDLGGGNYEQYF
-	TRBV6-4	-	TRBJ2-3	TGTGCCAGCAGTTCCGGGAGCATTAGCACAGATACGCAGTATTTT	CASSSGSISTDTQYF
-	TRBV4-3	-	TRBJ1-4	TGCGCCAGCAGCCGGACGTCCGCAACTAATGAAAAACTGTTTTTT	CASSRTSATNEKLFF
-	TRBV18	-	TRBJ2-5	TGTGCCAGCTCACCTCCTAGTGCCGAGACCCAGTACTTC	CASSPPSAETQYF
-	TRBV7-3	-	TRBJ2-1	TGTGCCAGCAGCTTGGTAGGCACTCCCTCCTACAATGAGCAGTTCTTC	CASSLVGTPSYNEQFF
-	TRBV7-9	-	TRBJ1-5	TGTGCCAGCAGCTTAGGGCCTAATCAGCCCCAGCATTTT	CASSLGPNQPQHF
TRBD1	TRBV2	-	TRBJ2-7	TGTGCCAGGCAGCGGACAGGGGGACTCTACGAGCAGTACTTC	CARQRTGGLYEQYF
-	TRBV6-1	-	TRBJ1-2	TGTGCCAGCATATGGGGTAGCGGGAGGGATGGCTACACCTTC	CASIWGSGRDGYTF
-	TRBV1	-	TRBJ2-7	TGCACCAGCAGCCAAGATTTGGTAGCCAACGAGCAGTACTTC	CTSSQDLVANEQYF
TRBD2	TRBV9	-	TRBJ2-2	TGTGCCAGCAGCGTGATGCGGGAGATCGCGAACACCGGGGAGCTGTTTTTT	CASSVMREIANTGELFF
TRBD1	TRBV30	-	TRBJ1-4	TGTGCCTGGGGAGACAGGGATGAAAAACTGTTTTTT	CAWGDRDEKLFF
-	TRBV15	-	TRBJ2-3	TGTGCCACCAGCAGAGAAAGTGTTCAGTTCACAGATACGCAGTATTTT	CATSRESVQFTDTQYF
-	TRBV9	-	TRBJ2-7	TGTGCCAGCAGCCTTGTGGGGGGCTACGAGCAGTACTTC	CASSLVGGYEQYF
-	TRBV19	once	TRBJ1-4	TGTGCCAGTAGTATCTACAACCGGCATGAAAAACTGTTTTTT	CASSIYNRHEKLFF
-	TRBV5-5	-	TRBJ1-1	TGTGCCAGCAGCTTGTCCCCGACTGGAAATCTGATGAACACTGAAGCTTTCTTT	CASSLSPTGNLMNTEAFF
-	TRBV15	-	TRBJ2-1	TGTGCCACCAGCAGAGATCAGTACTCCAATGAGCAGTTCTTC	CATSRDQYSNEQFF
-	TRBV2	-	TRBJ1-5	TGTGCCAGCAGCGAACAGGGTTTGGGCAATCAGCCCCAGCATTTT	CASSEQGLGNQPQHF
TRBD1	TRBV18	-	TRBJ2-7	TGTGCCAGCTCACCGCCCTCGACAGGGGTCGCCTCCTACGAGCAGTACTTC	CASSPPSTGVASYEQYF
-	TRBV9	once	TRBJ1-3	TGTGCCAGCAGCCCTACAGGTCTTGGAAACACCATATATTTT	CASSPTGLGNTIYF
-	TRBV5-4	-	TRBJ2-2	TGTGCCAGCAGATTGGTGAACACCGGGGAGCTGTTTTTT	CASRLVNTGELFF
-	TRBV7-9	-	TRBJ2-7	TGTGCCAGCAGCCCCCGCTCCTACGAGCAGTACTTC	CASSPRSYEQYF